This TCR beta chain stems from a study of identical twins. To note about this clonotype: Its target is unknown.

Study findings and constraints: Within cord blood, abundant beta clonotypes carried fewer insertions, but memory repertoires showed no such trend.

CDR3 size: 14 residues. Trimming left V 0 bases short and J 6 bases short, with 12 bases between. Looked up from germline, CDR1 is MNHNS and CDR2 is SASEGT. TCRdb called the 5' RACE reads again in MiXCR, with one record for every CDR3 protein. The data contain more than 1.5 million distinct CDR3 sequences, less than 40% of them singletons. The sequence derives from a newborn girl in good health. Source material: cord blood. The chain uses TRBV6-1 and TRBJ2-7, with D perhaps TRBD1 (6 bases). The CDR3 spells CASSEASQGSEQYF. The CDR3 bases are TGTGCCAGCAGTGAAGCCTCTCAGGGGTCCGAGCAGTACTTC.